This entry concerns a single T cell receptor beta chain. Antigen: not known. The use of a sample-barcoded 5' primer and a J-beta primer mix characterized a second PCR of roughly 7 to 12 cycles. MiXCR was run by TCRdb on the 5' RACE reads, yielding one entry per CDR3 protein. This sample has about a million distinct CDR3 sequences; roughly 48% occur once, and the top ten carry around an eighth. This entry belongs to a study of blood T cells in healthy people across ages. Regarding the study as a whole: Measured against age, TCR beta diversity per million T cells decreased in a roughly linear manner.

The CDR3 spans 16 residues. Germline-derived CDR1 and CDR2 are DFQATT and SNEGSKA (reference sequence). The V gene lost 3 bases and the J gene lost 0 bases, with 15 bases spanning the gap. The source is a man aged 25-45 years in good health. The chain has TRBV20-1 and TRBJ1-5; D is ambiguous. What was sequenced was blood. CDR3 sequence (DNA): TGCAGTGCTAGGAGGAGGACCGGTTATAGCAATCAGCCCCAGCATTTT. It yields the protein CSARRRTGYSNQPQHF.